The present T cell receptor beta chain was sequenced within a study of Ad26.COV2.S vaccination and SARS-CoV-2 variants (dated by TCRdb to about 2021). Context from the whole study: Donors in the vaccine arm were drawn from COV1001, a phase I-IIa trial of Ad26.COV2.S in healthy adults that was multicentre, randomized, double-blind and placebo-controlled. Ad26.COV2.S was administered intramuscularly at 5 x 10^10 or 1 x 10^11 viral particles, either as a single shot or as two shots given 56 days apart. Sequencing of the TCRbeta repertoire served to evaluate the specificity and breadth of SARS-CoV-2-reactive T cell receptors following Ad26.COV2.S vaccination. A total of 32 samples were included in the TCR-sequenced set, comprising some 20 Ad26.COV2.S vaccine recipients, 5 placebo recipients and 8 SARS-CoV-2 convalescent individuals. Trial participants were randomized into five groups of five, in which low-dose or high-dose Ad26.COV2.S was given once or twice, or placebo was given on both occasions. Throughout the experiments and outcome assessment, investigators stayed blinded to trial group allocation. What the authors observed across the whole study: It was noted by the authors that total T cell responses may have been underestimated by the TCR breadth and depth analyses. Spike-specific TCR breadth was higher in Ad26.COV2.S recipients than in placebo recipients (P = 0.0014). Vaccine and placebo recipients had similar non-spike TCR breadth, a finding consistent with the vaccine containing only spike. After vaccination, substantial breadth of spike-specific CD8+ and CD4+ T cell responses was reported. The study lacked the statistical power to compare responses across vaccine doses or regimens.

Per the germline V gene (reference sequence), LGHDT is the CDR1 and YNNKEL is the CDR2. Inclusive of the bounding cysteine and phenylalanine, the CDR3 is 14 residues long. Left in the record is the CDR3 DNA by itself, 42 bases read in frame from the first base. The V end gives up 8 bases and the J end 6 bases, leaving 3 bases in the junction not matched to a gene. The immunoSEQ Assay was the method used to sequence TCRbeta CDR3 regions. After extraction, genomic DNA underwent amplification by bias-controlled multiplex PCR, followed by high-throughput sequencing. As for how the authors treated the data: To quantify the absolute abundance of every unique TCRbeta CDR3 region, sequences were collapsed and filtered. Usable DNA was measured by amplifying reference genes present in all nucleated cells, and TCRbeta template counts were normalized to that usable DNA to estimate T cell fraction. Repertoire TCRs were annotated as SARS-CoV-2-specific when V gene, CDR3 amino acid sequence and J gene were exactly matched to a known reactive TCR set. MIRA supplied the reference SARS-CoV-2 TCR set, which was filtered for enrichment in COVID-19-positive ImmuneCODE repertoires so that public or cross-reactive TCRs were removed. Using the MIRA antigens, annotated TCRs were further analysed by specific ORF or by position within an ORF. Breadth was defined as annotated unique rearrangements over total unique productive rearrangements; depth was the summed frequency of those rearrangements. TCR breadth was compared between groups using two-sided Wilcoxon rank-sum tests. Entries here come from immuneACCESS through TCRdb and include only in-frame sequences with V and J called. Some clones fail to appear in such tables; in the studies checked, an unresolved V gene covers under half of the shortfall, and the cause of the remainder is unknown. Clone size and V and J calls were adopted from that table, with D and trimming inferred from the DNA. Recorded for this sample are about 410,000 clones; 75% to 90% of them occurred a single time. The ten largest clones add up to 3.5% of the sample.

The label giving this sample's treatment or condition can be read as: 15 to 20 received Ad26.COV2.S at low or high dose, single or two shots; a few received placebo; per-sample allocation not given. Repertoires of vaccine and placebo recipients were sequenced from samples taken on day 63 after the first injection. Between 29 July and 7 August 2020, Cohort 1b enrolled about two dozen adults aged 18-55 years at one site in Boston, USA. As a vaccine, Ad26.COV2.S was a replication-incompetent adenovirus type 26 vector that expressed a prefusion-stabilized SARS-CoV-2 spike protein derived from the original Wuhan strain. Comment on this clone: The clone's antigen remains unknown. No base-level quality is on record; no much larger clone is a single base apart.

Material: peripheral blood, obtained in a trial of Ad26.COV2.S vaccine versus placebo. The rearrangement combines TRBV3-1 (or the pseudogene TRBV3-2) with TRBJ2-1; TRBD2 matches 14 bases in the middle. The origin of this receptor is a person between 18 and 65 years old who received the Ad26.COV2.S COVID-19 vaccine or a placebo. The CDR3 sequence is CASGLAGGGNEQFF. The DNA sequence follows: TGTGCCAGCGGACTAGCGGGGGGTGGCAATGAGCAGTTCTTC.